The 25 T cell receptor beta chains reported below all come from one sample, sequenced in a study of CD8+CD57+ T cells in acquired aplastic anemia. Genomic DNA acted as the template from which TCR beta VDJ combination and CDR3 sequence profiling were carried out. TCRdb re-called the reads through MiXCR, storing one row per CDR3 protein. The sample holds under 500,000 distinct CDR3 sequences; more than 25% are singletons and the top ten take roughly 0.89%. CD8+CD57+ cell expansion, shown by flow cytometry, had occurred in the patients selected for sequencing. The material sequenced was sorted CD4+, CD8+, or CD8+CD57+ T cells (not recorded which) from PBMCs. Receptor source: a human donor with aplastic anemia.

This clonotype was picked up many times. The chain links TRBV7-8 to TRBJ2-7; D is unresolved. Germline V gene sequence: CDR1 SGHVS, CDR2 FQNEAQ. Trimming removed 6 bases at V and 3 bases at J, with 15 bases between. The CDR3 runs to 14 residues. CDR3 bases: TGTGCCAGCAGTCACGGGCCTACCGGCTACGAGCAGTACTTC. Translation gives CASSHGPTGYEQYF.

The CDR3 sequence is CATLGKRNTEAFF. For the CDR3, the DNA is TGTGCCACCCTGGGGAAAAGGAACACTGAAGCTTTCTTT. The chain employs TRBV15 and TRBJ1-1, with unresolved D. The CDR3 is 13 residues long. In germline, CDR1 is LNHNV, CDR2 YYDKDF (reference sequence). Trimming took off 8 bases at V and 1 base at J, with 11 bases between the two ends.

This clonotype has only one observation. The junction departs from germline at one end; a sequencing error may be responsible. The chain recombines TRBV3-1 with TRBJ2-7; D remains unclear. Germline V gene sequence: CDR1 LGHDT, CDR2 YNNKEL (reference sequence). CDR3 length: 16 amino acids. CDR3 amino acids: CASSHDFRTFSYGQYF. The CDR3, as DNA: TGTGCCAGCAGCCATGATTTCCGTACGTTCTCCTACGGGCAGTACTTC.

This chain joins TRBV5-1 and TRBJ1-1, with D possibly TRBD1 on 6 matching bases. Germline-derived CDR1 and CDR2 are SGHRS and YFSETQ. This CDR3 has 15 amino acids. V lost 2 bases and J lost 1, with 12 bases in between. The CDR3 DNA reads TGCGCCAGCAGCTTTATTGGGGGCCAGAACACTGAAGCTTTCTTT. This codes for CASSFIGGQNTEAFF.

This clonotype was picked up many times. The V and J genes are TRBV2 and TRBJ2-7; D is possibly TRBD2 (5 bases). The CDR3 totals 17 residues. Per the germline V gene, CDR1 is SNHLY and CDR2 is FYNNEI. Trimming pared 3 bases from V and 3 bases from J, leaving 21 bases between. The CDR3 is CASSEVWRVRTNYEQYF. The CDR3, as DNA: TGTGCCAGCAGTGAGGTTTGGCGGGTACGGACGAACTACGAGCAGTACTTC.

This clonotype has just a few counts. Being one base from a much bigger clone, this may be a read error. The chain is built from TRBV2 and TRBJ2-7; 8 positions agree with TRBD2. The CDR3 consists of 17 residues. After removal of 0 bases from V and 5 bases from J, the junction contained 12 bases not matched to a gene. The germline gives CDR1 SNHLY, CDR2 FYNNEI. The CDR3 DNA follows: TGTGCCAGCAGTGAAGCGCCCGTTGCTAGCGGGCCCGACGAGCAGTACTTC. This encodes CASSEAPVASGPDEQYF.

The chain couples TRBV4-3 to TRBJ1-2; D is undetermined. Between the trimmed V and J ends, which lost 1 base and 7 bases, there was a span of 10 bases. Germline CDR1 and CDR2: LGHNA and YSLEER. The CDR3 spans 13 residues. In DNA form, the CDR3 reads TGCGCCAGCAGCCAAGGAACATTTGGTGGCTACACCTTC. It codes for CASSQGTFGGYTF.

The table lists this clonotype with a few counts. V gene TRBV19 combines with J gene TRBJ1-1, with 9 bases fitting TRBD1. There are 14 residues in the CDR3. Trimming removed 7 bases from V and 4 bases from J; junction bases left unmatched: 7. The germline gives CDR1 LNHDA, CDR2 SQIVND (reference sequence). The CDR3 coding sequence is TGTGCCAGTACACTCGGGGACAGGGCCACTGAAGCTTTCTTT. Its translation is CASTLGDRATEAFF.

There are many counts of this clonotype. The genes are TRBV7-9 and TRBJ2-3, with TRBD1 identical over 7 bases. The CDR3 is 14 residues long. V was pared by 5 bases and J by 3 bases, with 5 bases of the junction left unmatched. The V gene's germline CDR1 is SEHNR and CDR2 FQNEAQ (reference sequence). The CDR3 loop reads CASSIIRGTDTQYF. CDR3 nucleotide sequence: TGTGCCAGCAGCATCATCAGGGGGACAGATACGCAGTATTTT.

In regard to this clonotype: A much larger clonotype is one base distant, so this may be a read error. The chain joins TRBV20-1 to TRBJ1-2; D call uncertain. CDR1 and CDR2 from the germline V gene are DFQATT and SNEGSKA (reference sequence). CDR3 length: 15 amino acids. V shed 2 bases and J shed 4 bases, with 17 bases lying between them. The CDR3 DNA follows: TGCAGTGCTAGACGGGGAAGCAGACAAGGCTATGGCTACACCTTC. It is translated as CSARRGSRQGYGYTF.

V is TRBV2 and J is TRBJ1-2, with a weak D call TRBD1 (6 bases). The CDR3 has 13 amino acids. Germline V gene data show CDR1 as SNHLY and CDR2 as FYNNEI. Trimming took 4 bases from V and 5 from J, leaving 11 bases between them. DNA of the CDR3: TGTGCCAGCAGTGGGGGGGCCCAGTATGGCTACACCTTC. Translation: CASSGGAQYGYTF. The full variable domain, rest sourced from reference TRBV2 and TRBJ1-2, is EPEVTQTPSHQVTQMGQEVILRCVPISNHLYFYWYRQILGQKVEFLVSFYNNEISEKSEIFDDQFSVERPDGSNFTLKIRSTKLEDSAMYFCASSGGAQYGYTFGSGTRLTVV.

CDR3 loop: CASRQQGNTEAFF. CDR3 nucleotide sequence: TGCGCCAGCAGGCAACAGGGAAACACTGAAGCTTTCTTT. The rearrangement links TRBV4-1 to TRBJ1-1; maybe TRBD1 (6 bases). Per germline, CDR1 MGHRA and CDR2 YSYEKL. The CDR3 sequence is 13 residues long. Trimming shortened V by 6 bases and J by 2 bases, and 10 bases separated the two germline ends.

Many counts were recorded for this clonotype. The rearrangement links TRBV29-1 to TRBJ1-6; D perhaps matches TRBD1 (5 bases). The germline V gene encodes CDR1 SQVTM and CDR2 ANQGSEA. The germline V and J ends were trimmed by 1 base and 5 bases, with 9 bases remaining between them. The CDR3 consists of 14 residues. CDR3 protein: CSVEGGRNNSPLHF. CDR3 bases: TGCAGCGTTGAAGGGGGACGGAATAATTCACCCCTCCACTTT.

This clonotype showed up just a few times. This sequence joins TRBV19 and TRBJ1-2, with D possibly matching TRBD1 (5 bases). Per the germline V gene, CDR1 is LNHDA and CDR2 is SQIVND (reference sequence). This CDR3 spans 15 amino acids. Trimming left V 9 bases short and J 3 bases short, with 20 bases between. The CDR3 loop is CASSVMETADYGYTF. The CDR3 coding sequence is TGTGCCAGCAGCGTAATGGAGACAGCAGACTATGGCTACACCTTC. The full variable domain, rest sourced from reference TRBV19 and TRBJ1-2, is DGGITQSPKYLFRKEGQNVTLSCEQNLNHDAMYWYRQDPGQGLRLIYYSQIVNDFQKGDIAEGYSVSREKKESFPLTVTSAQKNPTAFYLCASSVMETADYGYTFGSGTRLTVV.

This clonotype was recorded a few times. The chain combines TRBV10-3 with TRBJ1-2, with 10 bases fitting TRBD1. The CDR3 spans 15 residues. Per germline, CDR1 ENHRY and CDR2 SYGVKD. V was clipped by 3 bases and J by 5 bases; unmatched bases: 6. The CDR3, as DNA: TGTGCCATCAGTGATCTGGACAGGGGGTGGTATGGCTACACCTTC. This encodes CAISDLDRGWYGYTF.

V usage is TRBV30 and J usage is TRBJ1-3; D not resolved. The CDR3 extends over 15 amino acids. Germline assignment: CDR1 GTSNPN and CDR2 SVGIG (reference sequence). Between the trimmed V and J ends, which lost 0 bases and 0 bases, there was a span of 9 bases. CDR3 sequence reads: CAWSVRSLSGNTIYF. In DNA form, the CDR3 reads TGTGCCTGGAGTGTCCGCAGCCTCTCTGGAAACACCATATATTTT.

CDR3 coding DNA: TGCAGTGCTAGACCTCATTCCGGGCCCCATCAGCCCCAGCATTTT. Its translation: CSARPHSGPHQPQHF. The chain uses TRBV20-1 and TRBJ1-5; the D is unclear. Germline CDR1 is DFQATT and CDR2 is SNEGSKA (reference sequence). V dropped 2 bases and J dropped 5 bases, with 16 bases sitting between them. The CDR3 is 15 residues long.

This clonotype was seen more than once but under ten times. The chain uses TRBV5-4 and TRBJ2-3, with 9 bases lining up with TRBD1. The CDR3 covers 16 residues. Trimming removed 3 bases from V and 4 bases from J; junction bases left unmatched: 9. Germline V gene lookup returns CDR1 SGHNT and CDR2 YYREEE (reference sequence). The CDR3 is CASSSPGQGGADTQYF. The CDR3, as DNA: TGTGCCAGCAGCTCACCGGGACAGGGTGGGGCAGATACGCAGTATTTT. Combining the CDR3 with reference TRBV5-4 and TRBJ2-3 gives the whole variable domain ETGVTQSPTHLIKTRGQQVTLRCSSQSGHNTVSWYQQALGQGPQFIFQYYREEENGRGNFPPRFSGLQFPNYSSELNVNALELDDSALYLCASSSPGQGGADTQYFGPGTRLTVL.

V and J are TRBV20-1 and TRBJ1-2; D ambiguous. The germline V gene encodes CDR1 DFQATT and CDR2 SNEGSKA (reference sequence). V dropped 0 bases and J dropped 6 bases, with 14 bases sitting between them. CDR3 length: 14 residues. DNA for the CDR3: TGCAGTGCTAGAGATTCTTTCCAGTTCAATGGCTACACCTTC. This codes for CSARDSFQFNGYTF.

The chain recombines TRBV24-1 with TRBJ1-2; TRBD1 is a possible D gene (6 bases). CDR3 size: 14 residues. Germline CDR1 KGHDR, CDR2 SFDVKD. Trimming cost V 6 bases and J 2 bases, with 12 bases left between them. CDR3 sequence: CATSPPTGNYGYTF. The CDR3 nucleotides are TGTGCCACCAGTCCTCCCACAGGGAACTATGGCTACACCTTC.

The CDR3 region is CASAKQVSDYGYTF. CDR3 DNA sequence: TGTGCCAGCGCAAAACAAGTCTCTGACTATGGCTACACCTTC. This sequence joins TRBV6-1 and TRBJ1-2; D is ambiguous. Per the germline V gene, CDR1 is MNHNS and CDR2 is SASEGT. V gave up 8 bases and J gave up 3 bases, with 16 bases separating them. The CDR3 contains 14 residues.

In its sample, this clonotype was seen a few times. The rearrangement links TRBV20-1 to TRBJ1-5; 7 bases line up with TRBD1. The V gene end was trimmed by 0 bases and the J gene end by 4 bases; junction bases not matched to a gene: 3. CDR3 length equals 14 residues. Germline V lookup: CDR1 DFQATT, CDR2 SNEGSKA (reference sequence). Written as DNA, the CDR3 is TGCAGTGCTAGAGATCCGACAGGGAATCAGCCCCAGCATTTT. As protein: CSARDPTGNQPQHF.

On this clonotype itself: An end of the junction differs from the germline gene, which may be a read error. V usage is TRBV9 and J usage is TRBJ1-1, with TRBD1 as a possible D gene (6 bases). The V gene's germline CDR1 is SGDLS and CDR2 YYNGEE. The CDR3 is 15 residues long. The CDR3 coding sequence is TGTCCCAGCAGCGACCCCGGGACAATGAACACTGAAGCTTTCTTT. The encoded protein is CPSSDPGTMNTEAFF.

The V and J genes are TRBV30 and TRBJ1-5; 9 positions match TRBD1. CDR1 is GTSNPN, CDR2 SVGIG, per germline (reference sequence). The CDR3 has 13 residues. Trimming at V came to 5 bases and at J to 6 bases, leaving 5 bases not matched to a gene. CDR3 in amino acids: CAWGGQGAQPQHF. CDR3 nucleotides: TGTGCCTGGGGGGGACAGGGCGCTCAGCCCCAGCATTTT.

This clonotype came up a few times. The chain combines TRBV20-1 with TRBJ2-7, with 8 nucleotides matching TRBD2. With V trimmed by 2 bases and J by 6 bases, 9 bases remained unmatched. CDR3 length: 14 residues. CDR1 and CDR2 from the germline V gene are DFQATT and SNEGSKA (reference sequence). The CDR3 sequence: CSARKKSGSSEQYF. The CDR3 DNA sequence: TGCAGTGCTAGAAAAAAAAGCGGGAGTAGCGAGCAGTACTTC.